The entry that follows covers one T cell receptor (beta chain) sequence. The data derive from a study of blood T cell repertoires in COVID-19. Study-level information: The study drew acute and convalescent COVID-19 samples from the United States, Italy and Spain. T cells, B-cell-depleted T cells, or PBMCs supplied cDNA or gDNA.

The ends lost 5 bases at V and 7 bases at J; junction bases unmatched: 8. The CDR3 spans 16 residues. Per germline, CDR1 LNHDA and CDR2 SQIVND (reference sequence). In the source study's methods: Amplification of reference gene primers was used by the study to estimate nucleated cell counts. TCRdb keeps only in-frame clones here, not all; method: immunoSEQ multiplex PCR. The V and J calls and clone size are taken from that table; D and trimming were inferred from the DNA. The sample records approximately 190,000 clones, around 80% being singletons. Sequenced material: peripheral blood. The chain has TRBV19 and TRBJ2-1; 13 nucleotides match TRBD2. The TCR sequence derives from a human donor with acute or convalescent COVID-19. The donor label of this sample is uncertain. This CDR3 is CASSRTSGSGGNEQFF. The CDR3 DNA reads TGTGCCAGTAGTCGGACTAGCGGGAGTGGCGGGAATGAGCAGTTCTTC.